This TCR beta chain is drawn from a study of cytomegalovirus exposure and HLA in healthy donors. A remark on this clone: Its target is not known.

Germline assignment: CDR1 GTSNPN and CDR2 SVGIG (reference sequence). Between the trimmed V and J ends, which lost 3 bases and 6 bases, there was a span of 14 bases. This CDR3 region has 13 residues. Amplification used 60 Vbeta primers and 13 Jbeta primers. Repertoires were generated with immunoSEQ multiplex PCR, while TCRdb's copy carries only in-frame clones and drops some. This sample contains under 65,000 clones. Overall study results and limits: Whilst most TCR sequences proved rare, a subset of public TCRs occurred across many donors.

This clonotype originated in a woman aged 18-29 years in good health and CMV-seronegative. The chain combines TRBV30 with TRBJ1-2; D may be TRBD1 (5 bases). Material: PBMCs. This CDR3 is CAWSVQERHGYTF. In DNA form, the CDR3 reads TGTGCCTGGAGCGTACAGGAACGGCATGGCTACACCTTC.